The clone carrying this T cell receptor beta chain was detected only once. These data belong to a study of shared clonotypes between healthy human individuals. TCRdb's table, derived via immunoSEQ multiplex PCR, lists solely in-frame clones and lacks some. This table has over a million clones, 98% appearing once. Looked up from germline, CDR1 is SGHAT and CDR2 is FQNNGV. The CDR3 loop spans 15 amino acids. Germline trimming cut 5 bases from V and 2 bases from J; bases unmatched to any gene: 3. The V and J genes are TRBV11-2 and TRBJ2-7, with 13 positions matching TRBD2. The sequence came from a man in his thirties or forties in good health. Specimen: naive CD4+ T cells sorted from blood. The sample's subset: CD45RA+ positively selected. CDR3 residues: CASSVGLAGTYEQYF. The CDR3 nucleotides are TGTGCCAGCAGCGTGGGACTAGCGGGAACCTACGAGCAGTACTTC.